This TCR beta chain stems from a study of CD8 T cells in ankylosing spondylitis. Notes on the study in general: Disease-linked clones bore a CD8+ phenotype and were relatively rare in peripheral blood. Significant enrichment of disease-linked clones was reportedly seen in matched ankylosing spondylitis synovial fluid. Earlier literature documents some of the motif variants in reactive arthritis synovial fluid and blood.

Quantitative barcoded 5'-RACE was used to prepare TCR beta libraries. TCRdb analysed the 5' RACE reads with MiXCR anew, one entry per CDR3 protein. Among about 240,000 distinct CDR3 sequences listed, roughly a quarter were seen once. Per the germline V gene, CDR1 is LGHNA and CDR2 is YNFKEQ. The CDR3 runs 17 residues. J was trimmed by 2 bases and V by 3 bases; bases with no gene match: 5. This clonotype was observed a single time. The target antigen is unknown. The J gene is TRBJ2-3, the V gene TRBV4-2, with 13 bases that match TRBD2. The clonotype was recovered from a male donor with ankylosing spondylitis or in good health (not recorded which). Material: blood, either unsorted or a sorted T cell fraction (not recorded which). CDR3 sequence: CASSQEGLAGSTDTQYF. In DNA form, the CDR3 reads TGTGCCAGCAGCCAGGAGGGACTAGCGGGATCCACAGATACGCAGTATTTT.